This passage covers 23 T cell receptor beta chains from one sample sequenced in a study of siplizumab effects on memory and regulatory T cells. The mixed lymphocyte reaction cells were cocultured at 37°C for under 7 days. These receptors' targets are unknown. The assay was immunoSEQ multiplex PCR, and TCRdb's table has in-frame clones only and misses some. Found here are around 18,000 clones, under 50% of them singletons; the top ten hold around 5%. The material sequenced was CFSE-low (dividing) CD4+ T cells sorted from an allogeneic mixed lymphocyte reaction. The receptors shown here come from a human donor in good health; the cells came from an allogeneic mixed lymphocyte reaction.

Points on this clone: Sequence at one end of the junction differs from germline and may be a read error. The rearrangement joins TRBV7-3 to TRBJ1-4; the D is unclear. The CDR3 totals 10 residues. Germline CDR1 SGHTA, CDR2 FQGTGA. CDR3 protein: CASSMGRPLF. In DNA form, the CDR3 reads TGTGCCAGCAGCATGGGTCGGCCCCTTTTT. The complete variable domain, with remaining parts taken from reference TRBV7-3 and TRBJ1-4, reads GAGVSQTPSNKVTEKGKYVELRCDPISGHTALYWYRQSLGQGPEFLIYFQGTGAADDSGLPNDRFFAVRPEGSVSTLKIQRTERGDSAVYLCASSMGRPLFGSGTQLSVL.

The chain links TRBV21-1 to TRBJ2-3; the table's D call of TRBD1 was not tested on the DNA. TRBV21-1 is flagged as a pseudogene. The CDR3 sequence is 18 residues long. The CDR3 here is CASSTLLGGLPIPDTQYF. The CDR3 DNA reads as TGTGCCAGCAGCACCTTACTAGGGGGCCTACCCATCCCAGATACGCAGTATTTT.

The chain employs TRBV7-2 and TRBJ2-7; TRBD2 aligns across 9 bases. Per germline, CDR1 SGHTA and CDR2 FQGNSA. V lost 3 bases and J lost 6; bases outside the gene matches: 6. CDR3 length equals 14 residues. The DNA of the CDR3 is TGTGCCAGCAGCTTCGTAGCGGGGGCTCTCGAGCAGTACTTC. Translation gives CASSFVAGALEQYF.

This clone was picked up one time. The V call is TRBV7-3, the J call TRBJ2-1; D might be TRBD1 (6 bases). CDR1 and CDR2 from the germline V gene are SGHTA and FQGTGA. Trimming stripped 1 base from V and 7 bases from J, with 11 bases between. The CDR3 has 14 amino acids. CDR3 loop: CASSLMRGSNEQFF. The CDR3 DNA reads TGTGCCAGCAGCTTAATGAGGGGGTCGAATGAGCAGTTCTTC.

V gene TRBV19 combines with J gene TRBJ1-1, with 8 bases aligning to TRBD1. J lost 0 bases, V lost 7 bases, and 4 bases had no gene match. Germline assignment: CDR1 LNHDA and CDR2 SQIVND (reference sequence). This CDR3 contains 14 residues. The CDR3 loop is CASTGTGLNTEAFF. The CDR3 DNA sequence: TGTGCCAGTACCGGGACAGGACTGAACACTGAAGCTTTCTTT. The full variable domain, in which reference TRBV19 and TRBJ1-1 provide the parts outside the CDR3, is DGGITQSPKYLFRKEGQNVTLSCEQNLNHDAMYWYRQDPGQGLRLIYYSQIVNDFQKGDIAEGYSVSREKKESFPLTVTSAQKNPTAFYLCASTGTGLNTEAFFGQGTRLTVV.

The V call is TRBV30, the J call TRBJ1-3; D remains unclear. The V and J ends lost 1 base and 4 bases respectively, with 8 bases between them. The CDR3 has 13 residues. Per the germline V gene, CDR1 is GTSNPN and CDR2 is SVGIG (reference sequence). The CDR3: CAWSGQEGNTIYF. The CDR3, as DNA: TGTGCCTGGAGTGGCCAAGAAGGAAACACCATATATTTT.

The gene calls are TRBV7-2 and TRBJ2-3; 10 positions agree with TRBD2. Per the germline V gene, CDR1 is SGHTA and CDR2 is FQGNSA. The V and J ends lost 1 base and 2 bases, in that order; junction bases with no gene match: 6. The CDR3 loop spans 17 amino acids. The DNA of the CDR3 is TGTGCCAGCAGCTTAGGGTTACTAGCGGGGTACACAGATACGCAGTATTTT. Translating gives CASSLGLLAGYTDTQYF.

This rearrangement joins TRBV7-9 to TRBJ2-7; no firm D call. The CDR3 loop spans 13 amino acids. V lost 5 bases and J 12 bases, leaving 20 bases between the germline ends. CDR1 and CDR2 (germline): SEHNR, FQNEAQ (reference sequence). In nucleotides, the CDR3 is TGTGCCAGCAGCCAAGGTGAGGTCCCGATGCCGTACTTC. Translating gives CASSQGEVPMPYF.

The CDR3 region has the DNA TGTGCCAGCAGTGAGGAGCAGGGAGGGACCCAGTACTTC. Translating gives CASSEEQGGTQYF. The J gene is TRBJ2-5, the V gene TRBV2, with D possibly being TRBD2 (6 bases). With 3 bases removed from V and 7 bases from J, the gap between germline ends came to 12 bases. CDR1 is SNHLY, CDR2 FYNNEI, per germline. This CDR3 has 13 residues.

The chain carries TRBV6-5 and TRBJ2-6; D not certain. V lost 8 bases to trimming and J lost 4 bases, with 12 bases between them. CDR1 and CDR2 (germline): MNHEY, SVGAGI. This CDR3 is 14 amino acids long. CDR3 in amino acids: CASVGLDGANVLTF. The CDR3 bases are TGTGCCAGCGTTGGTCTGGACGGGGCCAACGTCCTGACTTTC.

J is TRBJ1-5 and V is TRBV28; tentatively, D is TRBD1 (5 bases). The V end lost 5 bases, the J end lost 5 bases, and 16 bases lay between the germline ends. Looked up from germline, CDR1 is MDHEN and CDR2 is SYDVKM. CDR3 length: 15 residues. The CDR3 sequence: CASSPGTGPHQPQHF. In nucleotides, the CDR3 is TGTGCCAGCAGTCCAGGGACGGGCCCCCATCAGCCCCAGCATTTT.

By share, this clone counts as medium-sized. In nucleotides, the CDR3 is TGTGCCAGCAGCCCGACAGGATCCCTCGGGGATTCACCCCTCCACTTT. Encoded protein: CASSPTGSLGDSPLHF. The V gene is TRBV11-3, the J gene TRBJ1-6; D is possibly TRBD1 (6 bases). V gave up 5 bases and J gave up 8 bases, with 19 bases separating them. CDR3 length: 16 residues. Germline CDR1 SGHNT, CDR2 YENEEA.

The chain has TRBV19 and TRBJ1-5; D gene unclear. Germline V lookup: CDR1 LNHDA, CDR2 SQIVND (reference sequence). The V gene lost 5 bases and the J gene lost 4 bases, with 15 bases spanning the gap. The CDR3 length is 15 residues. Written as DNA, the CDR3 is TGTGCCAGTAGTCTTCCTACCGGATTAAATCAGCCCCAGCATTTT. It codes for CASSLPTGLNQPQHF.

The sample holds a few counts of this clone. CDR3 sequence: CASSPNYDQPQHF. Here the CDR3 DNA reads TGTGCCAGCAGCCCTAACTATGATCAGCCCCAGCATTTT. The chain has TRBV7-2 and TRBJ1-5; no clear D. The CDR3 consists of 13 residues. Germline V CDR1 and CDR2: SGHTA, FQGNSA. Trimming cost V 5 bases and J 5 bases, with 10 bases left between them.

J is TRBJ2-7 and V is TRBV19, with 13 bases lining up with TRBD2. The CDR3 consists of 16 residues. Germline values: CDR1 LNHDA, CDR2 SQIVND (reference sequence). V lost 5 bases and J lost 3; bases outside the gene matches: 7. The CDR3 nucleotides are TGTGCCAGTAGTTCCGGGACTAGCGGGGCCGTCTACGAGCAGTACTTC. Protein: CASSSGTSGAVYEQYF.

V is TRBV7-2 and J is TRBJ2-3; D unresolved. The CDR3 is made up of 17 amino acids. Germline assignment: CDR1 SGHTA and CDR2 FQGNSA. The V end was cut by 9 bases, the J end by 0 bases, with 22 bases between. This CDR3 reads CARSPKADCTSTDTQYF. In DNA, the CDR3 is TGTGCCAGAAGCCCGAAAGCAGACTGTACTAGCACAGATACGCAGTATTTT.

The rearrangement links TRBV6-5 to TRBJ1-2; D gene ambiguous. Germline V gene data show CDR1 as MNHEY and CDR2 as SVGAGI. The V and J ends lost 0 bases and 4 bases respectively, with 9 bases between them. The CDR3 has 14 residues. DNA for the CDR3: TGTGCCAGCAGTTACTCGCGCAGGCCCTATGGCTACACCTTC. Its protein product is CASSYSRRPYGYTF.

V and J are TRBV5-1 and TRBJ2-3, with D maybe TRBD2 (6 bases). V was cut by 0 bases and J by 4 bases, with 12 bases left in between. The V gene's germline CDR1 is SGHRS and CDR2 YFSETQ. CDR3 size: 15 residues. CDR3 region: CASSLEAWGADTQYF. DNA of the CDR3: TGCGCCAGCAGCTTGGAGGCCTGGGGGGCAGATACGCAGTATTTT. Filled out from reference TRBV5-1 and TRBJ2-3, the complete variable domain reads KAGVTQTPRYLIKTRGQQVTLSCSPISGHRSVSWYQQTPGQGLQFLFEYFSETQRNKGNFPGRFSGRQFSNSRSEMNVSTLELGDSALYLCASSLEAWGADTQYFGPGTRLTVL.

The rearrangement uses TRBV20-1 and TRBJ2-7, with D uncertain. CDR3 length equals 11 residues. Germline assignment: CDR1 DFQATT and CDR2 SNEGSKA (reference sequence). V was shortened by 3 bases and J by 3 bases, with 6 bases between the two germline ends. CDR3 bases: TGCAGTGCTAGTGGCGGCTACGAGCAGTACTTC. This translates into CSASGGYEQYF.

This clone was found a few times. The chain has TRBV19 and TRBJ2-5; 12 bases map to TRBD2. V was pared by 4 bases and J by 5 bases, with 5 bases of the junction left unmatched. The germline V gene has CDR1 LNHDA and CDR2 SQIVND (reference sequence). There are 15 residues in the CDR3. DNA of the CDR3: TGTGCCAGTAGTAAGCCTAGCGGGGGGGCCGAGACCCAGTACTTC. Translation gives CASSKPSGGAETQYF.

V gene TRBV19 combines with J gene TRBJ1-6; no reliable D call. Deletions cut 9 bases from V and 8 bases from J, with 14 bases between. There are 13 residues in the CDR3. The germline gives CDR1 LNHDA, CDR2 SQIVND (reference sequence). The CDR3 region has the DNA TGTGCCAGCCGGACCCGTGGTGATTCACCCCTCCACTTT. This gives the protein CASRTRGDSPLHF.

This chain links TRBV7-9 with TRBJ1-2, with unresolved D. CDR3 length equals 13 residues. V shed 7 bases and J shed 8 bases, with 17 bases lying between them. Germline V lookup: CDR1 SEHNR, CDR2 FQNEAQ (reference sequence). The CDR3 loop reads CASKEDSASGYTF. CDR3 bases: TGTGCCAGCAAAGAGGATTCCGCATCCGGCTACACCTTC.

The V and J genes are TRBV29-1 and TRBJ2-3; tentatively, D is TRBD1 or TRBD2 (6 bases each). The CDR3 has 13 residues. V dropped 2 bases and J dropped 3 bases, with 9 bases sitting between them. CDR1 is SQVTM, CDR2 ANQGSEA, per germline. CDR3 loop: CSVERGATDTQYF. The CDR3, as DNA: TGCAGCGTTGAAAGGGGGGCTACAGATACGCAGTATTTT.